The following is a T cell receptor (beta chain) sequence with its context. The data are from a study of blood T cell repertoires in COVID-19. Looking at the study overall: Acute-phase and convalescent COVID-19 samples originated in the United States, Italy and Spain.

Per the study methods: From reference gene primer amplification, estimates of nucleated cell counts were derived. Assay used: immunoSEQ multiplex PCR; TCRdb lists only in-frame clones, some missing. That table supplies the V and J calls and clone size; D and trimming were determined from the DNA. The sample yields a few hundred thousand clones, about 85% seen once. Sequencing used peripheral blood. The TCR sequence derives from a woman under 30 with acute or convalescent COVID-19.

The CDR3: CASSLTSGISYEQYF. The CDR3 DNA is TGTGCCAGCAGCTTAACTAGCGGGATATCCTACGAGCAGTACTTC. V gene TRBV28 combines with J gene TRBJ2-7; 10 bases line up with TRBD2. V dropped 6 bases and J dropped 1; count of bases not matched to a gene: 6. There are 15 residues in the CDR3. Germline CDR1 is MDHEN and CDR2 is SYDVKM.